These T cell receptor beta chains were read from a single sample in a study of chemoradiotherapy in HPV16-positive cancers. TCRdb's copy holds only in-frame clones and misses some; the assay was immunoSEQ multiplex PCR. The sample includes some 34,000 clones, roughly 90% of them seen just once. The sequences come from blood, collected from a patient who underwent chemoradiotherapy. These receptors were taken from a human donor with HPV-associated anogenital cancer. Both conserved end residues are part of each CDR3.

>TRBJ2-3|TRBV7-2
CASSPRDSRTDTQYF
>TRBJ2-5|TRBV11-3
CASSHGWKTQYF
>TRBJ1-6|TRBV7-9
CAGGSTGLNSPLHF
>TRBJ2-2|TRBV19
CASSNDRGYTGELFF
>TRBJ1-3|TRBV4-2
CASSLRGADGNTIYF
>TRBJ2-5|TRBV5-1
CASTIQGGETQYF
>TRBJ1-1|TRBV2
CASYRGTLGTEAFF
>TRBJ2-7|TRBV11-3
CASSGGYEQYF
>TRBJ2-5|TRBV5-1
CASRTSETQYF
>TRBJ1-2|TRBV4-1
CASSHPGVQGGYTF
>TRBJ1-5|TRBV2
CASTREGVSNQPQHF
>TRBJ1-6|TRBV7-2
CASRTGGANNSPLHF
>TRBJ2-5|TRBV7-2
CASSRGSVETQYF
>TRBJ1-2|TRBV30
CAWRRGTGRKYGYTF
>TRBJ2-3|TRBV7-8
CASSPQASTDTQYF
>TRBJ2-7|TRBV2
CAQGQQNYEQYF
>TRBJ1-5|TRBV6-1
CASRQGSGNQPQHF
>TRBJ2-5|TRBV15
CATSKGGGAKETQYF
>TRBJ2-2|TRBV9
CASNPSGPGELFF
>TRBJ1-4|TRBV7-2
CASSPSQGSGKLFF
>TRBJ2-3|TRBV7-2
CASSQKPASLTDTQYF
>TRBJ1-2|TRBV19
CASSIQGYGYTF
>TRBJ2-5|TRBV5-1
CASSFGTGIWYQETQYF
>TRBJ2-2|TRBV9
CASTGGGANTGELFF
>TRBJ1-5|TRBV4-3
CASSQDRTWGLQPQHF
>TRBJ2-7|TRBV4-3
CASSQKTGAYEQYF
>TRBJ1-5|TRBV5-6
CASSRRGRPQHF
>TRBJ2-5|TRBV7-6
CASSFIGGVQETQYF
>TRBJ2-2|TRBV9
CASSVDVAANTGELFF
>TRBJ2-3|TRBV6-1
CARARDVKDTQYF
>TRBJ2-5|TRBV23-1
CASSQRGAQETQYF
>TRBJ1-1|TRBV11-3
CASSTGGGEARF
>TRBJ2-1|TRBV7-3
CASSLIAGGPNEQFF
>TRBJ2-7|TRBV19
CASSSGHLYEQYF
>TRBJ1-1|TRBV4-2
CASSQERTGFEAFF
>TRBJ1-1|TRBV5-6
CASSSQGRGSTEAFF
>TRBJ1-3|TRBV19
CASRNRGGGNTIYF
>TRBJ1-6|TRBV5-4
CASSLGQGVTSPLHF
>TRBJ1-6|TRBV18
CASSLDSFNSPLHF
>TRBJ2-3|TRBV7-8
CASSLWTGGTDTQYF
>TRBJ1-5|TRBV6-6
CASSFWTGGNQPQHF
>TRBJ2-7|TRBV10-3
CAISELRQGYEQYF
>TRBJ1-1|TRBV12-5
CASGFLGEDTEAFF
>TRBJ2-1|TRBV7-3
CASSLTEGASYNEQFF
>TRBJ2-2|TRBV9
CASSVVGTSNTGELFF
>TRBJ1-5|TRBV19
CASSIRTKGSNQPQHF
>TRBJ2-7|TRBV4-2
CASSQEGGSYEQYF
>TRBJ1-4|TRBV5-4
CASSLPNEKLFF
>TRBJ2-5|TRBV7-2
CASSYRAGGPLGETQYF
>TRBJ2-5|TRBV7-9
CASSRPRGVDQETQYF
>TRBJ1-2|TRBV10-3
CAISQEANYGYTF
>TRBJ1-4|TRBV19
CATSASLGPAGEKLFF
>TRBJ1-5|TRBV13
CASSLGRQANQPQHF
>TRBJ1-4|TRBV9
CASSPTGTTNEKLFF
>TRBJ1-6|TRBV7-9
CASSLRRDNSPLHF